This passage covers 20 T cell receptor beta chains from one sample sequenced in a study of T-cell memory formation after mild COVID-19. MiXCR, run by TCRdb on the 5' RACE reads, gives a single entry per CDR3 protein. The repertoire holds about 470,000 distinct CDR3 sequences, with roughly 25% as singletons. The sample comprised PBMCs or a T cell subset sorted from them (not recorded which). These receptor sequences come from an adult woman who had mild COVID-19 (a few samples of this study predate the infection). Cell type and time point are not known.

In nucleotides, the CDR3 is TGCAGTGCTAGTAACAGCTACTATGGCTACACCTTC. As protein: CSASNSYYGYTF. This rearrangement joins TRBV20-1 to TRBJ1-2; no definite D call. V gave up 3 bases and J gave up 3 bases, with 8 bases separating them. The CDR3 sequence is 12 residues long. Germline-derived CDR1 and CDR2 are DFQATT and SNEGSKA (reference sequence).

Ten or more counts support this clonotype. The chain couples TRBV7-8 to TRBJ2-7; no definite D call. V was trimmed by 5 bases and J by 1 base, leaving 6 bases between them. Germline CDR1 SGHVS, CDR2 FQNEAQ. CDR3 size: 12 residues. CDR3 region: CASSRRSYEQYF. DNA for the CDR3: TGTGCCAGCAGCCGGCGGTCCTACGAGCAGTACTTC.

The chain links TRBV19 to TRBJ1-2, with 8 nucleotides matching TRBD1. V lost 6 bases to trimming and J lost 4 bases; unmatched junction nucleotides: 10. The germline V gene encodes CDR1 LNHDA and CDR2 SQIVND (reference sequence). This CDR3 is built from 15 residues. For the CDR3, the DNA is TGTGCCAGTAGAACAGGGGGTACCTCTGGCTATGGCTACACCTTC. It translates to CASRTGGTSGYGYTF.

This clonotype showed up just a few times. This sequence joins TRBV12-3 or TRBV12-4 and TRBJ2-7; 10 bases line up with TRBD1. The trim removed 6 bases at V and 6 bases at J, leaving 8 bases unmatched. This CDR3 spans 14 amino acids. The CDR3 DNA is TGTGCCAGCAGCGATGGACAGGGGGTAGGCGAGCAGTACTTC. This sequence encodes CASSDGQGVGEQYF.

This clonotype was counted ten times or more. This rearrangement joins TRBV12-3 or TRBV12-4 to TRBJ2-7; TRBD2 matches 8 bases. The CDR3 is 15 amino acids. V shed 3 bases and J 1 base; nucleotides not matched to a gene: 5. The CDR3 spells CASSFSGSPSYEQYF. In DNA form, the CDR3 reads TGTGCCAGCAGTTTCAGCGGGAGCCCATCCTACGAGCAGTACTTC.

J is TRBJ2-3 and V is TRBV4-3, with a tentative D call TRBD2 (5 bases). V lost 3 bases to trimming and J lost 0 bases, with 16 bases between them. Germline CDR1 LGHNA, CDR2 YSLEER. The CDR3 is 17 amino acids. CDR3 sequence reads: CASSQERVNPSTDTQYF. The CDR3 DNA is TGCGCCAGCAGCCAGGAGAGGGTCAATCCTAGCACAGATACGCAGTATTTT.

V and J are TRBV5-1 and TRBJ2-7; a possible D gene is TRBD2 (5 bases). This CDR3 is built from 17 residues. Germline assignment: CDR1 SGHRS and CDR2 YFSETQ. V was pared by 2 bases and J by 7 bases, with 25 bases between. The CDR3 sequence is CASSFDSAYYPTQEQYF. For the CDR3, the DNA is TGCGCCAGCAGCTTTGATAGCGCCTACTACCCGACGCAGGAGCAGTACTTC. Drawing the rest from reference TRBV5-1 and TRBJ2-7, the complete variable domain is KAGVTQTPRYLIKTRGQQVTLSCSPISGHRSVSWYQQTPGQGLQFLFEYFSETQRNKGNFPGRFSGRQFSNSRSEMNVSTLELGDSALYLCASSFDSAYYPTQEQYFGPGTRLTVT.

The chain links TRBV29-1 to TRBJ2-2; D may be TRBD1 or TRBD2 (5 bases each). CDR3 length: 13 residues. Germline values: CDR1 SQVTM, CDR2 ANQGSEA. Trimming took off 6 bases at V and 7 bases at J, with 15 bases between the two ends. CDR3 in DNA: TGCAGCGTGTGGGACCCGGCACGCGGGGAGCTGTTTTTT. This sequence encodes CSVWDPARGELFF.

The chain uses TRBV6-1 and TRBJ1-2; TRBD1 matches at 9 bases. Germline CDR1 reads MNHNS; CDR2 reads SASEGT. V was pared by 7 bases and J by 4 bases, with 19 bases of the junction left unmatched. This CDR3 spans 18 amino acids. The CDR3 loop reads CASTEKTGGLRVPYGYTF. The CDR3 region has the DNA TGTGCCAGCACAGAAAAGACAGGGGGGTTACGAGTTCCCTATGGCTACACCTTC.

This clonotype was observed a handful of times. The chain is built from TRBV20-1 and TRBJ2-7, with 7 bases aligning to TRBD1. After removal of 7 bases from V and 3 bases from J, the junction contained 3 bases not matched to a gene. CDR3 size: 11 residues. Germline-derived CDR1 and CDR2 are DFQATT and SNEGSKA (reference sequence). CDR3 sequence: CSGGTDYEQYF. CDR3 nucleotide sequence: TGCAGTGGTGGGACAGACTACGAGCAGTACTTC.

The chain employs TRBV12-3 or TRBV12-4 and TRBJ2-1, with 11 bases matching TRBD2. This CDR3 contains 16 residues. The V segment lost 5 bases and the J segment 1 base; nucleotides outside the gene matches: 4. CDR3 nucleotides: TGTGCCAGCAGTCGACTAGCGGGGCCATCCTACAATGAGCAGTTCTTC. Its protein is CASSRLAGPSYNEQFF.

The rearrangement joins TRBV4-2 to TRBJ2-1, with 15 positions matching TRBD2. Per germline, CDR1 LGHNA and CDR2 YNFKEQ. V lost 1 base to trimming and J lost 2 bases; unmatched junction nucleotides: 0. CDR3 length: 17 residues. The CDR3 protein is CASSQGTSGRAYNEQFF. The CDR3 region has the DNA TGTGCCAGCAGCCAAGGGACTAGCGGGAGGGCCTACAATGAGCAGTTCTTC.

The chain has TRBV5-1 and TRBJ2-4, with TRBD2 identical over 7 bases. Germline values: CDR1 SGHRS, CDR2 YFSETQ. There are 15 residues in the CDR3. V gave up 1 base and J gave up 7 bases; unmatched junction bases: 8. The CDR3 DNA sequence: TGCGCCAGCAGCTTGCTGGCGGGAGTGAATAACATTCAGTACTTC. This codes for CASSLLAGVNNIQYF.

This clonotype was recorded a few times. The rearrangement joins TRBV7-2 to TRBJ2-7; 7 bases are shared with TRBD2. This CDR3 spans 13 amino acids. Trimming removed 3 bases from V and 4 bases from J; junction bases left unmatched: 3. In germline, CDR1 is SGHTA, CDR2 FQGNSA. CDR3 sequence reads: CASSLPGGYEQYF. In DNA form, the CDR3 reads TGTGCCAGCAGCTTGCCGGGAGGATACGAGCAGTACTTC.

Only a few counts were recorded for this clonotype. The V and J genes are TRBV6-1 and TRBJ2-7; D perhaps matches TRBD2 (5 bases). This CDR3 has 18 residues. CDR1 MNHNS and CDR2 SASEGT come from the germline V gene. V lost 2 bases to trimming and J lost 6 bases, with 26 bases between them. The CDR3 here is CASSELKRSTRELGEQYF. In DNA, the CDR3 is TGTGCCAGCAGTGAACTTAAGCGGAGCACAAGGGAACTCGGCGAGCAGTACTTC.

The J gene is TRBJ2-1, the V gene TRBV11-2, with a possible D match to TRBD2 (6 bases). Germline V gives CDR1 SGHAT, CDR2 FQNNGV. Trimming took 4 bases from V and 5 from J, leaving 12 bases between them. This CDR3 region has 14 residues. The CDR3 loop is CASSWDLSDNEQFF. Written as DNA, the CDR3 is TGTGCCAGCAGCTGGGACTTATCTGACAATGAGCAGTTCTTC.

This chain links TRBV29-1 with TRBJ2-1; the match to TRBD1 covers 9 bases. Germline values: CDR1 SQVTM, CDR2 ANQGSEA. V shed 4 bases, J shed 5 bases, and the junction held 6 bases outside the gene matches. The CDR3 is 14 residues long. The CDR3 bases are TGCAGCGTTGTGGGGACAGGGAGCAACAATGAGCAGTTCTTC. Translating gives CSVVGTGSNNEQFF.

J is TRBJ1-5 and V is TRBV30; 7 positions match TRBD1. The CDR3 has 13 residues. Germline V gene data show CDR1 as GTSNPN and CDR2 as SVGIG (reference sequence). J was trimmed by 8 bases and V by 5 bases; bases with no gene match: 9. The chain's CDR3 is CAWEQGFGEPQHF. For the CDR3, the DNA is TGTGCCTGGGAACAGGGGTTCGGTGAGCCCCAGCATTTT. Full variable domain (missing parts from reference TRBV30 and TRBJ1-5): SQTIHQWPATLVQPVGSPLSLECTVEGTSNPNLYWYRQAAGRGLQLLFYSVGIGQISSEVPQNLSASRPQDRQFILSSKKLLLSDSGFYLCAWEQGFGEPQHFGDGTRLSIL.

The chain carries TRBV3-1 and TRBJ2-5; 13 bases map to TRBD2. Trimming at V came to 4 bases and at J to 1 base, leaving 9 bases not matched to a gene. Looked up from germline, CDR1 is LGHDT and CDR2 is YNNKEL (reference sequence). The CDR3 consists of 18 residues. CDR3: CASSPPGLAGMFQETQYF. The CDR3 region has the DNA TGTGCCAGCAGCCCACCGGGACTAGCGGGGATGTTCCAAGAGACCCAGTACTTC.

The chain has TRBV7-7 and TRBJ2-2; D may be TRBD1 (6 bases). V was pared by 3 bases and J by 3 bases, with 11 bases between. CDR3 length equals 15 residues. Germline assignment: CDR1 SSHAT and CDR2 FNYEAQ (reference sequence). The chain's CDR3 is CASSLLGGDTGELFF. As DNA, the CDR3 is TGTGCCAGCAGCTTGCTAGGGGGAGACACCGGGGAGCTGTTTTTT. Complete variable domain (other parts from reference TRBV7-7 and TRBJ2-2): GAGVSQSPRYKVTKRGQDVTLRCDPISSHATLYWYQQALGQGPEFLTYFNYEAQPDKSGLPSDRFSAERPEGSISTLTIQRTEQRDSAMYRCASSLLGGDTGELFFGEGSRLTVL.